Sequencing of this TCR beta chain was carried out in a study of blood T cell repertoires in COVID-19. On the study more broadly: Acute and convalescent COVID-19 samples came from the United States, Italy and Spain. PBMCs, B-cell-depleted T cells, or T cells provided the cDNA or gDNA that made up the material.

Trimming removed 3 bases from V and 0 bases from J, with 3 bases in between. Germline V gives CDR1 GTSNPN, CDR2 SVGIG (reference sequence). The CDR3 totals 12 residues. Original handling: The authors estimated nucleated cell counts from reference gene primer amplification. Some clones are missing from TCRdb's copy, which holds only in-frame ones; the method was immunoSEQ multiplex PCR. The V and J calls and clone size come from that table; D and trimming were worked out from the DNA. Counted here are under 300,000 clones, about 88% occurring once; the ten biggest clones make up roughly 4%. The rearrangement uses TRBV30 and TRBJ1-3; D not certain. This receptor was obtained from a man younger than 30 with active or convalescent COVID-19. Sequencing input: peripheral blood. The chain's CDR3 is CAWRYSGNTIYF. DNA for the CDR3: TGTGCCTGGAGATACTCTGGAAACACCATATATTTT.